This TCR beta chain was identified during a study of siplizumab effects on memory and regulatory T cells. Each sample yielded around 9.3 x 10^4 assayed TCR templates. Sequencing was performed with immunoSEQ multiplex PCR; in TCRdb, only in-frame clones are kept and a portion is missing. The profile shows more than 85,000 clones, 93% of them singletons. V lost 0 bases, J lost 6 bases, and 9 bases lay in between. Germline CDR1 is MNHEY and CDR2 is SVGAGI. There are 13 residues in the CDR3. A note on this clone: Its antigen is still unknown.

Study conclusions and caveats: Alloreactive sequences from unstimulated CD4+ memory cells fell significantly with siplizumab. Proliferating Tregs' suppressive function in siplizumab cultures went unconfirmed. Naive T cells apparently outstripped memory cells in diversity and seemed major alloresponse contributors.

The V call is TRBV6-5, the J call TRBJ2-7; D might be TRBD2 (6 bases). The receptor comes from a human donor in good health. The specimen sequenced was CD4+ T cells sorted from blood. CDR3 loop: CASSYSGGREQYF. In DNA, the CDR3 is TGTGCCAGCAGTTACTCAGGAGGGCGCGAGCAGTACTTC.